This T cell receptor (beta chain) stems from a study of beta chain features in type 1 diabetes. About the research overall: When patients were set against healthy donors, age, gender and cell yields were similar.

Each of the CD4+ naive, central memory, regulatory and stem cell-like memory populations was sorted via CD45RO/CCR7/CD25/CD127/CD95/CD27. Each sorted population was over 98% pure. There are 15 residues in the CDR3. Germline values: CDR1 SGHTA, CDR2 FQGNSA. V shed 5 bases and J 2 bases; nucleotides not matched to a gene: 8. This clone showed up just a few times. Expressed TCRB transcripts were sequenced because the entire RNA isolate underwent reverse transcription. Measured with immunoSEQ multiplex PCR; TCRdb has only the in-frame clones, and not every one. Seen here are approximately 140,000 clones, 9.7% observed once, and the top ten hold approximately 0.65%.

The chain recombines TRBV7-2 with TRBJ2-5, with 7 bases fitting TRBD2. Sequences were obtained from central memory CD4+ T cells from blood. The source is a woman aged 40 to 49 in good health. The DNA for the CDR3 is TGTGCCAGCAGCCCGAGGGGCGGGGGACAAGAGACCCAGTACTTC. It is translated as CASSPRGGGQETQYF. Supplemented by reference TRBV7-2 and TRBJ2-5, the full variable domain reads GAGVSQSPSNKVTEKGKDVELRCDPISGHTALYWYRQSLGQGLEFLIYFQGNSAPDKSGLPSDRFSAERTGGSVSTLTIQRTQQEDSAVYLCASSPRGGGQETQYFGPGTRLLVL.